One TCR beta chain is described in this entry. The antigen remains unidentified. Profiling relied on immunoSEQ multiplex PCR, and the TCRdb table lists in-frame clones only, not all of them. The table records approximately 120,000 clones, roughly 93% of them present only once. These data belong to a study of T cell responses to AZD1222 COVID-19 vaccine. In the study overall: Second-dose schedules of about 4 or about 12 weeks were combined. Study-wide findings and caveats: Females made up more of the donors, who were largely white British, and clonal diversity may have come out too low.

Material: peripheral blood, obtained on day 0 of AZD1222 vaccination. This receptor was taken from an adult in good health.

The DNA of the CDR3 is TGTGCCAGCAGCCAAGAAGGGGTATCCTCTGGAAACACCATATATTTT. Protein product: CASSQEGVSSGNTIYF. The chain joins TRBV14 to TRBJ1-3; tentatively, D is TRBD1 (5 bases). Germline CDR1 is SGHDN and CDR2 is FVKESK. The CDR3 covers 16 residues. Deletions cut 0 bases from V and 0 bases from J, with 9 bases between.